The 13 T cell receptor beta chains listed next were all sequenced from one sample in a study of blood T cell repertoires in COVID-19. TCRdb's table, derived via immunoSEQ multiplex PCR, lists solely in-frame clones and lacks some. Of over 70,000 clones in the sample, 65% to 85% were seen once. Sequences were obtained from peripheral blood. The source of these receptors is a human donor in a cohort sampled during active COVID-19.

The rearrangement uses TRBV3-1 (or the pseudogene TRBV3-2) and TRBJ2-2, with 7 nucleotides matching TRBD2. Germline assignment: CDR1 LGHDT and CDR2 YNNKEL (reference sequence). Trimming at V came to 3 bases and at J to 5 bases, leaving 6 bases not matched to a gene. CDR3 length: 15 amino acids. This CDR3 is CASSQGGGLTGELFF. The CDR3 bases are TGTGCCAGCAGCCAGGGCGGGGGTTTGACCGGGGAGCTGTTTTTT.

This clone was counted only a few times. The chain links TRBV7-9 to TRBJ1-1; weak D call: TRBD1 (5 bases). The CDR3 runs to 15 residues. V lost 1 base and J 5 bases, leaving 14 bases between the germline ends. Germline CDR1 reads SEHNR; CDR2 reads FQNEAQ (reference sequence). CDR3 sequence: CASSLGYREGTEAFF. The CDR3 DNA is TGTGCCAGCAGCTTAGGGTATAGGGAGGGGACTGAAGCTTTCTTT.

The rearrangement links TRBV7-6 to TRBJ2-2; D may be TRBD2 (5 bases). The CDR3 has 16 residues. V lost 0 bases and J 3 bases, leaving 11 bases between the germline ends. Germline V gene sequence: CDR1 SGHVS, CDR2 FNYEAQ. CDR3 sequence reads: CASSLASGLDTGELFF. The CDR3 DNA sequence: TGTGCCAGCAGCTTAGCGAGCGGACTGGACACCGGGGAGCTGTTTTTT. The whole variable domain, filled in from reference TRBV7-6 and TRBJ2-2, reads GAGVSQSPRYKVTKRGQDVALRCDPISGHVSLYWYRQALGQGPEFLTYFNYEAQQDKSGLPNDRFSAERPEGSISTLTIQRTEQRDSAMYRCASSLASGLDTGELFFGEGSRLTVL.

The chain joins TRBV6-2 or TRBV6-3 to TRBJ1-2, with 9 nucleotides matching TRBD1. The ends lost 6 bases at V and 6 bases at J; junction bases unmatched: 5. The germline V gene has CDR1 MNHEY and CDR2 SVGEGT. The length of the CDR3 is 13 residues. CDR3 DNA: TGTGCCAGCAGCCGCGGACAGGGGAATGGCTACACCTTC. Amino acids: CASSRGQGNGYTF.

Concerning this clone: The junction and the germline gene differ at one end; a read error may be behind it. This sequence joins TRBV5-1 and TRBJ1-6; 11 nucleotides align to TRBD1. The CDR3 sequence is 13 residues long. CDR1 is SGHRS and CDR2 is YFSETQ in the germline V gene. The CDR3 is CASRLGQGEPLHF. The CDR3 DNA is TGCGCCAGCAGATTGGGACAGGGGGAGCCCCTCCACTTT.

The chain recombines TRBV18 with TRBJ2-1; 9 bases fit TRBD1. Germline lookup yields CDR1 KGHSH and CDR2 LQKENI. After removal of 1 base from V and 1 base from J, the junction contained 8 bases not matched to a gene. The CDR3 loop spans 18 amino acids. The CDR3 sequence: CASSPRGQGTFSYNEQFF. In DNA form, the CDR3 reads TGTGCCAGCTCACCACGAGGACAGGGGACGTTTTCCTACAATGAGCAGTTCTTC.

This clone was observed a handful of times. The genes are TRBV11-2 and TRBJ2-7, with a tentative D call TRBD2 (6 bases). The CDR3 loop spans 14 amino acids. With 1 base removed from V and 7 bases from J, the gap between germline ends came to 14 bases. The germline V gene has CDR1 SGHAT and CDR2 FQNNGV. The CDR3: CASSLGLFGREQYF. The CDR3, as DNA: TGTGCCAGCAGCTTAGGACTCTTTGGGAGGGAGCAGTACTTC.

The chain links TRBV6-5 to TRBJ2-3; TRBD2 matches 7 bases. J was trimmed by 4 bases and V by 2 bases; bases with no gene match: 9. The CDR3 totals 16 residues. The V gene's germline CDR1 is MNHEY and CDR2 SVGAGI. The CDR3 coding sequence is TGTGCCAGCAGTTACAGGCGGGGGAGTCTGGCAGATACGCAGTATTTT. It yields the protein CASSYRRGSLADTQYF.

This clone was detected once. The chain has TRBV7-8 and TRBJ2-1, with 8 bases matching TRBD1. Germline CDR1 and CDR2: SGHVS and FQNEAQ. V shed 4 bases and J 4 bases; nucleotides not matched to a gene: 6. The CDR3 is 15 residues long. The CDR3 here is CASSYSGTGYNEQFF. As DNA, the CDR3 is TGTGCCAGCAGCTACTCCGGGACAGGATACAATGAGCAGTTCTTC.

This clone appeared a few times. The J gene is TRBJ1-5, the V gene TRBV4-1; D perhaps matches TRBD1 (6 bases). The CDR3 is 15 amino acids. Trimming removed 1 base at V and 4 bases at J, with 11 bases between. Germline loops: CDR1 MGHRA, CDR2 YSYEKL. The DNA for the CDR3 is TGCGCCAGCAGCCAAGGGCCAGGGGAAAATCAGCCCCAGCATTTT. It yields the protein CASSQGPGENQPQHF.

V is TRBV16 and J is TRBJ2-1, with D perhaps TRBD2 (5 bases). Trimming pared 4 bases from V and 0 bases from J, leaving 13 bases between. This CDR3 is built from 16 residues. Germline V gives CDR1 KGHSY, CDR2 FQNENV. The CDR3 DNA reads TGTGCCAGCAGCCCAGAACGGGGTAGCTCCTACAATGAGCAGTTCTTC. Protein product: CASSPERGSSYNEQFF.

In this sample, this clone turned up once. The rearrangement links TRBV11-2 to TRBJ2-1; 7 positions match TRBD1. V lost 1 base, J lost 3 bases, and 3 bases stayed unmatched. The CDR3 loop spans 15 amino acids. Germline CDR1 reads SGHAT; CDR2 reads FQNNGV. Here the CDR3 reads CASSLVRGSYNEQFF. CDR3 DNA sequence: TGTGCCAGCAGCTTAGTCAGGGGGAGCTACAATGAGCAGTTCTTC.

This clone was counted a few times. The rearrangement uses TRBV7-9 and TRBJ2-7, with 8 bases matching TRBD1. Trimming removed 5 bases from V and 0 bases from J; junction bases left unmatched: 3. This CDR3 has 14 amino acids. CDR1 is SEHNR, CDR2 FQNEAQ, per germline (reference sequence). The CDR3 protein is CASSHDRGSYEQYF. The CDR3 DNA reads TGTGCCAGCAGCCACGACAGGGGCTCCTACGAGCAGTACTTC.